These 12 T cell receptor beta chains originate from one sample sequenced in a study of patients and donors after allogeneic stem cell transplantation. TCRdb recomputed calls from the RT-PCR reads with MiXCR, one row per CDR3 protein. Among about 160,000 distinct CDR3 sequences listed, about two fifths were seen once. Sequenced material: blood, either unsorted or a sorted T cell fraction (not recorded which). These receptors all stem from a human donor who was either an allogeneic HSCT recipient or a stem cell or donor lymphocyte infusion donor (not recorded which). It is not recorded whose cells these are; they may come from a transplant donor.

This clonotype was found a few times. The CDR3 bases are TGTGCCAGCAGCCAAGAGGGGAACACCATATATTTT. It codes for CASSQEGNTIYF. The chain joins TRBV9 to TRBJ1-3; a possible D gene is TRBD1 (5 bases). Trimming took off 4 bases at V and 7 bases at J, with 9 bases between the two ends. This CDR3 has 12 residues. Germline CDR1 and CDR2: SGDLS and YYNGEE.

V and J are TRBV15 and TRBJ1-2; D perhaps matches TRBD1 (5 bases). Looked up from germline, CDR1 is LNHNV and CDR2 is YYDKDF (reference sequence). The CDR3 has 15 amino acids. Trimming left V 5 bases short and J 1 base short, with 14 bases between. CDR3 bases: TGTGCCACCAGCTATACCGCTGACAGTAACTATGGCTACACCTTC. It encodes CATSYTADSNYGYTF. The variable domain in full, with the rest retrieved from reference TRBV15 and TRBJ1-2, is DAMVIQNPRYQVTQFGKPVTLSCSQTLNHNVMYWYQQKSSQAPKLLFHYYDKDFNNEADTPDNFQSRRPNTSFCFLDIRSPGLGDTAMYLCATSYTADSNYGYTFGSGTRLTVV.

The V call is TRBV6-5, the J call TRBJ1-5; 8 bases fit TRBD1. Germline V gene data show CDR1 as MNHEY and CDR2 as SVGAGI. The CDR3 covers 15 residues. V shed 5 bases and J 7 bases; nucleotides not matched to a gene: 10. This chain's CDR3 is CASSPGQGGRQPQHF. The DNA for the CDR3 is TGTGCCAGCAGTCCCGGACAGGGAGGGCGGCAGCCCCAGCATTTT.

V gene TRBV7-2 combines with J gene TRBJ2-1; possible D gene TRBD1, 5 bases. Trimming shortened V by 5 bases and J by 0 bases, and 14 bases separated the two germline ends. Germline loops: CDR1 SGHTA, CDR2 FQGNSA. This CDR3 has 16 residues. The chain's CDR3 is CASSPAGFHSYNEQFF. The CDR3 DNA follows: TGTGCCAGCAGCCCCGCAGGGTTTCACTCCTACAATGAGCAGTTCTTC.

In its sample, this clonotype was seen a few times. This rearrangement joins TRBV28 to TRBJ1-5; D remains unclear. V was shortened by 2 bases and J by 7 bases, with 21 bases between the two germline ends. CDR3 length: 17 residues. Per germline, CDR1 MDHEN and CDR2 SYDVKM. CDR3: CASSLRSFADDRQPQHF. The CDR3, as DNA: TGTGCCAGCAGTTTAAGGAGCTTTGCAGACGACCGGCAGCCCCAGCATTTT.

Here the CDR3 DNA reads TGTGCCAGCAGCGGACGGGACAGGGGAAGCGAAAAACTGTTTTTT. Amino acid sequence: CASSGRDRGSEKLFF. The chain recombines TRBV14 with TRBJ1-4; 10 bases agree with TRBD1. The germline V gene has CDR1 SGHDN and CDR2 FVKESK. V shed 5 bases, J shed 8 bases, and the junction held 8 bases outside the gene matches. The CDR3 runs to 15 residues.

The V gene is TRBV5-6, the J gene TRBJ1-1; D might be TRBD1 (5 bases). V dropped 10 bases and J dropped 12 bases, with 19 bases sitting between them. The CDR3 length is 11 residues. CDR1 is SGHDT, CDR2 YYEEEE, per germline. The CDR3, as DNA: TGTGCCCAAACCCACGGGACGTTTTCTTTCTTT. This sequence encodes CAQTHGTFSFF.

In this sample, this clonotype turned up a few times. The chain uses TRBV6-1 and TRBJ1-2; TRBD1 matches 9 bases. The CDR3 contains 14 residues. Germline CDR1 and CDR2: MNHNS and SASEGT. J gave up 3 bases and V 4 bases, and 3 bases lay outside the gene matches. The CDR3 nucleotides are TGTGCCAGCAGTGCAACAGGGGGCGACTATGGCTACACCTTC. Translated, it gives CASSATGGDYGYTF.

This clonotype turned up a few times. The V and J genes are TRBV7-3 and TRBJ1-2; 9 bases map to TRBD1. Losses at the gene ends were 6 bases for V and 7 bases for J; bases not matched to a gene: 15. CDR1 and CDR2 from the germline V gene are SGHTA and FQGTGA. The CDR3 is 16 amino acids. Written as DNA, the CDR3 is TGTGCCAGCAGTCAAAATGCCGTGGGACAGGGTGGTGGCTACACCTTC. Residues: CASSQNAVGQGGGYTF.

This sequence joins TRBV7-8 and TRBJ2-5; the D is unclear. Germline V gene sequence: CDR1 SGHVS, CDR2 FQNEAQ. V lost 0 bases and J lost 5, with 16 bases in between. The CDR3 consists of 16 residues. DNA of the CDR3: TGTGCCAGCAGCTTAGCGCGCCTAGATAGCCGGGAGACCCAGTACTTC. As protein: CASSLARLDSRETQYF.

This clonotype has more than one count but fewer than ten. The V and J genes are TRBV12-3 or TRBV12-4 and TRBJ2-1; TRBD2 matches 7 bases. The length of the CDR3 is 15 residues. V shed 5 bases and J 2 bases; nucleotides not matched to a gene: 6. In DNA form, the CDR3 reads TGTGCCAGCAGTCCAACCCGGGGGGCCTACAATGAGCAGTTCTTC. As protein: CASSPTRGAYNEQFF.

In its sample, this clonotype was seen once. The chain links TRBV4-2 to TRBJ1-6, with D uncertain. V gave up 1 base and J gave up 0 bases, with 13 bases separating them. The germline CDR1 and CDR2 sequences are LGHNA and YNFKEQ. CDR3 length: 18 amino acids. CDR3 region: CASSQAQSVSSYNSPLHF. In DNA form, the CDR3 reads TGTGCCAGCAGCCAAGCGCAATCAGTGAGCTCCTATAATTCACCCCTCCACTTT.